The rows below give T cell receptor beta chains drawn from one sample of a study of T cell repertoires in cytomegalovirus infection. Via MiXCR, TCRdb re-called the reads, giving one row per CDR3 protein. The data show approximately 910,000 distinct CDR3 sequences, 30% to 40% seen once. Their antigens remain unidentified. The sample in question was cultured CD8+ T cells from PBMCs, obtained from culture after CMV antigen stimulation. The receptors come from a human donor in good health (CMV status not recorded). Some clones in this sample may be carry-over from other donors' samples. The CDR3 runs from the conserved cysteine through the conserved F or W. The order of the fields is D gene, V gene, J gene, clone size, CDR3 DNA, CDR3 protein. D genes are given only for firm matches. Rows may omit the clone size; those that give it use once, few, many or a size class.

d_call: .
v_call: TRBV5-5
j_call: TRBJ1-2
clone_size: few
cdr3_nt: TGTGCCAGCAGCTTGGTGTCGGATGGCTACACCTTC
cdr3_aa: CASSLVSDGYTF

d_call: .
v_call: TRBV2
j_call: TRBJ1-1
clone_size: .
cdr3_nt: TGTGCCAGCAGTTTGGGCCCTTCGGACGGGAACACTGAAGCTTTCTTT
cdr3_aa: CASSLGPSDGNTEAFF

d_call: .
v_call: TRBV12-3/TRBV12-4
j_call: TRBJ2-5
clone_size: .
cdr3_nt: TGTGCCAGCAAAACGGGACTCTATGAGACCCAGTACTTC
cdr3_aa: CASKTGLYETQYF

d_call: .
v_call: TRBV7-3
j_call: TRBJ2-1
clone_size: many
cdr3_nt: TGTGCCAGCAGCTTCTCGGGGTTACCGGGGAATGAGCAGTTCTTC
cdr3_aa: CASSFSGLPGNEQFF

d_call: .
v_call: TRBV7-9
j_call: TRBJ2-6
clone_size: .
cdr3_nt: TGTGCCAGCAGCTTAGGACGGGGGATCGGGAGTTCTGGGGCCAACGTCCTGACTTTC
cdr3_aa: CASSLGRGIGSSGANVLTF

d_call: .
v_call: TRBV12-3/TRBV12-4
j_call: TRBJ1-4
clone_size: few
cdr3_nt: TGTGCCAGCAGTTTAGCGCGTCAGCCCTCAACTAATGAAAAACTGTTTTTT
cdr3_aa: CASSLARQPSTNEKLFF

d_call: .
v_call: TRBV7-6
j_call: TRBJ1-1
clone_size: many
cdr3_nt: TGTGCCAGCAGCTTAGAGGGAGATATGAACACTGAAGCTTTCTTT
cdr3_aa: CASSLEGDMNTEAFF

d_call: TRBD2
v_call: TRBV7-6
j_call: TRBJ2-3
clone_size: few
cdr3_nt: TGTGCCAGCAGCCTACGGGGACTAGCGGGGTTGAGGGATACGCAGTATTTT
cdr3_aa: CASSLRGLAGLRDTQYF

d_call: .
v_call: TRBV4-2
j_call: TRBJ1-1
clone_size: .
cdr3_nt: TGTGCCAGCAGCCAAGCCCTGGAAGCGACGAACACTGAAGCTTTCTTT
cdr3_aa: CASSQALEATNTEAFF

d_call: .
v_call: TRBV6-2/TRBV6-3
j_call: TRBJ2-1
clone_size: .
cdr3_nt: TGTGCCAGCAGTTACTCGACGGGCTTTTCCAATGAGCAGTTCTTC
cdr3_aa: CASSYSTGFSNEQFF

d_call: .
v_call: TRBV10-3
j_call: TRBJ2-3
clone_size: .
cdr3_nt: TGTGCCATCAGTGAGTCGACGGCGGGGCCAATGGATACGCAGTATTTT
cdr3_aa: CAISESTAGPMDTQYF

d_call: .
v_call: TRBV7-6
j_call: TRBJ2-3
clone_size: many
cdr3_nt: TGTGCCAGCAGCAAAGAGGCCACCGTGGCAGATACGCAGTATTTT
cdr3_aa: CASSKEATVADTQYF

d_call: TRBD1
v_call: TRBV7-8
j_call: TRBJ1-1
clone_size: .
cdr3_nt: TGTGCCAACAGCTCAGGGACAGGGGGCACTGAAGCTTTCTTT
cdr3_aa: CANSSGTGGTEAFF

d_call: TRBD1
v_call: TRBV7-9
j_call: TRBJ1-5
clone_size: .
cdr3_nt: TGTGCCAGCAGCGTGACAGGGGGGCATCAGCCCCAGCATTTT
cdr3_aa: CASSVTGGHQPQHF

d_call: TRBD2
v_call: TRBV6-5
j_call: TRBJ2-7
clone_size: .
cdr3_nt: TGTGCCAGCAGTTCCCTTTCCAGCGGGGTAAACGAGCAGTACTTC
cdr3_aa: CASSSLSSGVNEQYF

d_call: TRBD2
v_call: TRBV7-9
j_call: TRBJ2-5
clone_size: .
cdr3_nt: TGTGCCAGCAGCTTAGTTGGCGGGGGGGCCGAAGAGACCCAGTACTTC
cdr3_aa: CASSLVGGGAEETQYF

d_call: .
v_call: TRBV24-1
j_call: TRBJ2-1
clone_size: .
cdr3_nt: TGTGCCACCAGTGATTCGGACTACAATGAGCAGTTCTTC
cdr3_aa: CATSDSDYNEQFF

d_call: TRBD1
v_call: TRBV6-2/TRBV6-3
j_call: TRBJ2-6
clone_size: few
cdr3_nt: TGTGCCAGCAGTTGGGGCAGGGGGCTTGGGGCCAACGTCCTGACTTTC
cdr3_aa: CASSWGRGLGANVLTF

d_call: .
v_call: TRBV7-6
j_call: TRBJ1-3
clone_size: many
cdr3_nt: TGTGCCAGCAGCTTAGGAGGATCCGGGGGAAACACCATATATTTT
cdr3_aa: CASSLGGSGGNTIYF

d_call: .
v_call: TRBV7-9
j_call: TRBJ1-2
clone_size: .
cdr3_nt: TGTGCCAGCAGCTTAGGGAGGCCGGATGGCTACACCTTC
cdr3_aa: CASSLGRPDGYTF

d_call: TRBD2
v_call: TRBV5-6
j_call: TRBJ2-1
clone_size: .
cdr3_nt: TGTGCCAGCAGCTTGTGGCGCGGGGGGGCCTTGAATGAGCAGTTCTTC
cdr3_aa: CASSLWRGGALNEQFF

d_call: TRBD1
v_call: TRBV29-1
j_call: TRBJ2-1
clone_size: once
cdr3_nt: TGCAGCGTTGATCCGGGACAGGGGTTTAATGAGCAGTTCTTC
cdr3_aa: CSVDPGQGFNEQFF

d_call: .
v_call: TRBV6-2/TRBV6-3
j_call: TRBJ2-5
clone_size: .
cdr3_nt: TGTGCCACCAAGTTCGGCGAGACCCAGTACTTC
cdr3_aa: CATKFGETQYF

d_call: TRBD1
v_call: TRBV6-2/TRBV6-3
j_call: TRBJ2-5
clone_size: .
cdr3_nt: TGTGCCAGCACCTCGACAGGGGAGGTTAGAAAGACCCAGTACTTC
cdr3_aa: CASTSTGEVRKTQYF

d_call: .
v_call: TRBV12-3/TRBV12-4
j_call: TRBJ2-7
clone_size: few
cdr3_nt: TGTGCCAGCAGTCAAGGACAGCCCTACGAGCAGTACTTC
cdr3_aa: CASSQGQPYEQYF

d_call: .
v_call: TRBV6-6
j_call: TRBJ1-1
clone_size: few
cdr3_nt: TGTGCCAGCAGTCCCTATTCGGGGGGGGATGCCACTGAAGCTTTCTTT
cdr3_aa: CASSPYSGGDATEAFF

d_call: TRBD2
v_call: TRBV6-1
j_call: TRBJ2-1
clone_size: once
cdr3_nt: TGTGCCAGCAGTGAAGGTCGAATTTGGGCTAGCGGGGGGAAAAGGAATGAGCAGTTCTTC
cdr3_aa: CASSEGRIWASGGKRNEQFF

d_call: TRBD2
v_call: TRBV20-1
j_call: TRBJ2-7
clone_size: .
cdr3_nt: TGCAGTGCTAGAGGTAGCGGGGGGGAAGCGGGGGGTTTATTCTACGAGCAGTACTTC
cdr3_aa: CSARGSGGEAGGLFYEQYF

d_call: TRBD1
v_call: TRBV5-8
j_call: TRBJ2-7
clone_size: .
cdr3_nt: TGTGCCAGCAGCGTGCCCCCGGGACAGGCTTTAAGCTCCTACGAGCAGTACTTC
cdr3_aa: CASSVPPGQALSSYEQYF

d_call: TRBD1
v_call: TRBV29-1
j_call: TRBJ1-2
clone_size: few
cdr3_nt: TGCAGCGTATATCAGACAGGGGGCCTTGGCTACACCTTC
cdr3_aa: CSVYQTGGLGYTF

d_call: .
v_call: TRBV7-2
j_call: TRBJ1-1
clone_size: many
cdr3_nt: TGTGCCAGCAGCTTAAACCGGGCGGGGGTCACTGAAGCTTTCTTT
cdr3_aa: CASSLNRAGVTEAFF

d_call: .
v_call: TRBV29-1
j_call: TRBJ2-1
clone_size: few
cdr3_nt: TGCAGCGTTCGGGACACCCAGACGTACAATGAGCAGTTCTTC
cdr3_aa: CSVRDTQTYNEQFF

d_call: .
v_call: TRBV12-5
j_call: TRBJ2-5
clone_size: .
cdr3_nt: TGTGCTAGGGGTTTGGGGACTCAGGGGCTCCAAGAGACCCAGTACTTC
cdr3_aa: CARGLGTQGLQETQYF

d_call: .
v_call: TRBV4-1
j_call: TRBJ1-2
clone_size: few
cdr3_nt: TGCGCCAGCAGCCAAGTACTTTTCTCTGAGAGCGGCTACACCTTC
cdr3_aa: CASSQVLFSESGYTF